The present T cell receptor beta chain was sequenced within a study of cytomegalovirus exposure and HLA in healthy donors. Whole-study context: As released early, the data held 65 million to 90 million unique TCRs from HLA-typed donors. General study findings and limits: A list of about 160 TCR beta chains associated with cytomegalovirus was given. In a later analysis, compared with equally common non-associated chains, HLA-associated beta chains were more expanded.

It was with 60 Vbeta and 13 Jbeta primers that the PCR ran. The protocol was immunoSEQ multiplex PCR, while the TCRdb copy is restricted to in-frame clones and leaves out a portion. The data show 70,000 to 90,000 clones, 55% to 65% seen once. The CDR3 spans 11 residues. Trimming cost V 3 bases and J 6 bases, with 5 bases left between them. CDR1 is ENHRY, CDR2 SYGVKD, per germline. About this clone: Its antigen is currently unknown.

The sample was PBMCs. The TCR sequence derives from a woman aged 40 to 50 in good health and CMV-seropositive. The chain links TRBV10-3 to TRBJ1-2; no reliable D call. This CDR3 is CAISDGDGYTF. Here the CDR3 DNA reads TGTGCCATCAGTGACGGGGATGGCTACACCTTC.